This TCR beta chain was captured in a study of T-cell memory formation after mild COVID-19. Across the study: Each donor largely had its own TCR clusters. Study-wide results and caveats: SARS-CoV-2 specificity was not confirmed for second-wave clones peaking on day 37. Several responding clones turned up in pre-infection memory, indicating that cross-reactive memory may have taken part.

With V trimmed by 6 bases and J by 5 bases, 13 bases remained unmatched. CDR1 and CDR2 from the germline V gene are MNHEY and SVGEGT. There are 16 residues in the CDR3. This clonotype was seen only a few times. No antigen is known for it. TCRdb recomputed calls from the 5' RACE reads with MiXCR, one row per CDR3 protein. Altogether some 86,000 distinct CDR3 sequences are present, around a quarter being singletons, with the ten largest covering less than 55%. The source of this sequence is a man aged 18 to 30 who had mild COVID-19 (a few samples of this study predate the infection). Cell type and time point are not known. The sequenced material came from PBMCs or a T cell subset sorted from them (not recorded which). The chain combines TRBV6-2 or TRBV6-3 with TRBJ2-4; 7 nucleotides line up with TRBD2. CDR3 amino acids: CASRRTSERVENIQYF. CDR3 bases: TGTGCCAGCAGGAGGACTAGTGAGAGGGTTGAAAACATTCAGTACTTC.